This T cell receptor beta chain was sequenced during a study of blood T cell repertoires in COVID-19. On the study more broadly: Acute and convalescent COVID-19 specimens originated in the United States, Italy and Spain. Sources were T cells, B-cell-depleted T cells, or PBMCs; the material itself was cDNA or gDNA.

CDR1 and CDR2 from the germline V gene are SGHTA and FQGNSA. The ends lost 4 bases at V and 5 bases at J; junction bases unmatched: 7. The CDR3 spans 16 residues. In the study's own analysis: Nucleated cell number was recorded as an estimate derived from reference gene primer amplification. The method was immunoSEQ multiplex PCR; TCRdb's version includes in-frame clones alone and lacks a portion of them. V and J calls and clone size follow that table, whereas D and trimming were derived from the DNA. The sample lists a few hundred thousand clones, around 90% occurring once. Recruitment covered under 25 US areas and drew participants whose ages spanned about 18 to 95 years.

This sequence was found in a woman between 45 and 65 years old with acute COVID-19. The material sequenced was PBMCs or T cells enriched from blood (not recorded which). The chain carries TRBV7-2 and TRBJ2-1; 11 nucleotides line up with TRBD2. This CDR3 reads CASSSNRLAGHNEQFF. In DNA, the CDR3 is TGTGCCAGCAGCTCTAACAGACTAGCGGGACACAATGAGCAGTTCTTC.